This T cell receptor (beta chain) was obtained from a study of blood T cell repertoires in COVID-19. Study-level background: PBMCs, B-cell-depleted T cells, or T cells were the source of the cDNA or gDNA that made up the material.

TCRdb's table, derived via immunoSEQ multiplex PCR, lists solely in-frame clones and lacks some. The sample carries about 240,000 clones, around 86% recorded once. The CDR3 spans 15 residues. Trimming stripped 5 bases from V and 3 bases from J, with 17 bases between. CDR1 is SSHAT and CDR2 is FNYEAQ in the germline V gene (reference sequence). The rearrangement joins TRBV7-7 to TRBJ2-7; the D gene is possibly TRBD1 (5 bases). The sample was peripheral blood. The receptor was derived from a young man who had recovered from COVID-19. In nucleotides, the CDR3 is TGTGCCAGCAGCCAAAAAGTAGGGGCCGGCTACGAGCAGTACTTC. Translating it yields CASSQKVGAGYEQYF.